This is a list of T cell receptor beta chains from one sample in a study of spatial heterogeneity in lung cancer. In TCRdb, the 5' RACE reads were re-called with MiXCR into one record per CDR3 protein. The table shows 50,000 to 65,000 distinct CDR3 sequences, with under 7.5% occurring only once. Sequences were derived from PBMCs, sampled at surgery. These receptors were collected from a female donor with early-stage non-small cell lung cancer. CDR3s include the opening cysteine and the closing phenylalanine or tryptophan. The D gene is left open where the match is weak. Size is omitted from some rows. Given values are once, few, many or a class for expanded clones.

clone_size: many; j_call: TRBJ1-3; v_call: TRBV6-5; d_call: TRBD1; cdr3_length: 16; cdr3_aa: CASSYSGTGAGNTIYF; cdr3_nt: TGTGCCAGCAGTTATTCCGGGACAGGGGCTGGAAACACCATATATTTT
clone_size: many; j_call: TRBJ2-3; v_call: TRBV4-1; d_call: .; cdr3_length: 15; cdr3_aa: CASSQGAFGSDTQYF; cdr3_nt: TGCGCCAGCAGCCAAGGAGCCTTCGGCTCAGATACGCAGTATTTT
clone_size: many; j_call: TRBJ2-5; v_call: TRBV7-9; d_call: .; cdr3_length: 14; cdr3_aa: CASSSPTGQETQYF; cdr3_nt: TGTGCCAGCAGCTCCCCGACGGGACAAGAGACCCAGTACTTC
clone_size: .; j_call: TRBJ2-7; v_call: TRBV12-3/TRBV12-4; d_call: TRBD1; cdr3_length: 14; cdr3_aa: CASSFMGRGHEQYF; cdr3_nt: TGTGCCAGCAGTTTTATGGGCAGGGGGCACGAGCAGTACTTC
clone_size: .; j_call: TRBJ2-1; v_call: TRBV20-1; d_call: TRBD1; cdr3_length: 16; cdr3_aa: CSAPDRGSFSYNEQFF; cdr3_nt: TGCAGTGCGCCAGACAGGGGCTCCTTCTCCTACAATGAGCAGTTCTTC
clone_size: many; j_call: TRBJ1-1; v_call: TRBV7-9; d_call: .; cdr3_length: 14; cdr3_aa: CASSLVSGDTEAFF; cdr3_nt: TGTGCCAGCAGCTTAGTTTCAGGGGACACTGAAGCTTTCTTT
clone_size: many; j_call: TRBJ1-1; v_call: TRBV5-1; d_call: .; cdr3_length: 14; cdr3_aa: CASSWTPENTEAFF; cdr3_nt: TGCGCCAGCAGCTGGACACCGGAAAACACTGAAGCTTTCTTT
clone_size: many; j_call: TRBJ2-1; v_call: TRBV7-7; d_call: TRBD2; cdr3_length: 15; cdr3_aa: CASSSDGGNYNEQFF; cdr3_nt: TGTGCTAGCAGCTCTGACGGGGGGAACTACAATGAGCAGTTCTTC
clone_size: few; j_call: TRBJ2-3; v_call: TRBV28; d_call: TRBD1; cdr3_length: 18; cdr3_aa: CASSLPTSGQAFGDTQYF; cdr3_nt: TGTGCCAGCAGTTTACCCACCTCGGGACAGGCTTTCGGGGATACGCAGTATTTT
clone_size: many; j_call: TRBJ1-4; v_call: TRBV19; d_call: TRBD1; cdr3_length: 14; cdr3_aa: CASRDRGQNEKLFF; cdr3_nt: TGTGCCAGTAGGGACAGGGGGCAGAATGAAAAACTGTTTTTT
clone_size: many; j_call: TRBJ2-5; v_call: TRBV5-1; d_call: .; cdr3_length: 15; cdr3_aa: CASSLGGGGQETQYF; cdr3_nt: TGCGCCAGCAGCTTAGGAGGAGGGGGACAAGAGACCCAGTACTTC
clone_size: .; j_call: TRBJ2-7; v_call: TRBV25-1; d_call: .; cdr3_length: 12; cdr3_aa: CASSEFYYEQYF; cdr3_nt: TGTGCCAGCAGTGAATTTTACTACGAGCAGTACTTC
clone_size: few; j_call: TRBJ2-2; v_call: TRBV6-5; d_call: TRBD2; cdr3_length: 17; cdr3_aa: CASRASGHPADTGELFF; cdr3_nt: TGTGCCAGCAGGGCTAGCGGACACCCGGCGGACACCGGGGAGCTGTTTTTT
clone_size: many; j_call: TRBJ2-5; v_call: TRBV11-2; d_call: .; cdr3_length: 16; cdr3_aa: CASSFTNSFLQETQYF; cdr3_nt: TGTGCCAGCAGCTTTACGAACTCCTTCCTCCAAGAGACCCAGTACTTC
clone_size: many; j_call: TRBJ2-7; v_call: TRBV20-1; d_call: TRBD2; cdr3_length: 15; cdr3_aa: CSAATSGGLSYEQYF; cdr3_nt: TGCAGTGCCGCGACTAGCGGGGGGTTATCCTACGAGCAGTACTTC
clone_size: many; j_call: TRBJ2-2; v_call: TRBV29-1; d_call: .; cdr3_length: 17; cdr3_aa: CSVEGSRADPNTGELFF; cdr3_nt: TGCAGCGTTGAAGGTTCTCGGGCAGATCCGAACACCGGGGAGCTGTTTTTT
clone_size: .; j_call: TRBJ1-4; v_call: TRBV29-1; d_call: .; cdr3_length: 15; cdr3_aa: CSVAPLQRANEKLFF; cdr3_nt: TGCAGCGTTGCCCCCTTACAGAGAGCTAATGAAAAACTGTTTTTT
clone_size: few; j_call: TRBJ1-4; v_call: TRBV7-2; d_call: .; cdr3_length: 14; cdr3_aa: CASSSYAPNEKLFF; cdr3_nt: TGTGCCAGCAGCTCCTATGCCCCTAATGAAAAACTGTTTTTT
clone_size: few; j_call: TRBJ1-2; v_call: TRBV20-1; d_call: TRBD1; cdr3_length: 13; cdr3_aa: CSAVIRDRESYTF; cdr3_nt: TGCAGTGCTGTGATCCGGGACAGGGAAAGCTACACCTTC
clone_size: many; j_call: TRBJ2-3; v_call: TRBV12-3/TRBV12-4; d_call: .; cdr3_length: 13; cdr3_aa: CASSFLSTDTQYF; cdr3_nt: TGTGCCAGCAGTTTTTTGAGCACAGATACGCAGTATTTT
clone_size: many; j_call: TRBJ2-2; v_call: TRBV7-2; d_call: .; cdr3_length: 16; cdr3_aa: CASSSRERANTGELFF; cdr3_nt: TGTGCCAGCAGCTCCCGGGAGCGCGCGAACACCGGGGAGCTGTTTTTT
clone_size: many; j_call: TRBJ1-1; v_call: TRBV3-1; d_call: .; cdr3_length: 14; cdr3_aa: CASSLRGVRTEAFF; cdr3_nt: TGTGCCAGCAGCCTTCGGGGGGTGAGAACTGAAGCTTTCTTT
clone_size: .; j_call: TRBJ2-5; v_call: TRBV7-2; d_call: .; cdr3_length: 13; cdr3_aa: CASSLVYQETQYF; cdr3_nt: TGTGCCAGCAGCTTAGTTTACCAAGAGACCCAGTACTTC
clone_size: few; j_call: TRBJ2-5; v_call: TRBV7-2; d_call: .; cdr3_length: 14; cdr3_aa: CASSLGQGEETQYF; cdr3_nt: TGTGCCAGCAGCTTAGGGCAGGGAGAAGAGACCCAGTACTTC
clone_size: many; j_call: TRBJ2-5; v_call: TRBV20-1; d_call: TRBD2; cdr3_length: 14; cdr3_aa: CSAGPGLAEETQYF; cdr3_nt: TGCAGTGCAGGACCGGGACTAGCGGAAGAGACCCAGTACTTC
clone_size: .; j_call: TRBJ1-1; v_call: TRBV15; d_call: .; cdr3_length: 14; cdr3_aa: CATSTISLNTEAFF; cdr3_nt: TGTGCCACCAGCACCATATCCTTGAACACTGAAGCTTTCTTT
clone_size: few; j_call: TRBJ2-1; v_call: TRBV7-2; d_call: .; cdr3_length: 13; cdr3_aa: CASSFLGPGEQFF; cdr3_nt: TGTGCCAGCAGCTTTTTGGGACCGGGAGAGCAGTTCTTC
clone_size: many; j_call: TRBJ2-5; v_call: TRBV5-6; d_call: .; cdr3_length: 15; cdr3_aa: CASGFSLASQETQYF; cdr3_nt: TGTGCCAGCGGTTTCTCTCTGGCCTCTCAAGAGACCCAGTACTTC
clone_size: many; j_call: TRBJ2-5; v_call: TRBV18; d_call: .; cdr3_length: 14; cdr3_aa: CASSPIQVKETQYF; cdr3_nt: TGTGCCAGCTCACCAATACAGGTGAAAGAGACCCAGTACTTC
clone_size: many; j_call: TRBJ2-7; v_call: TRBV6-5; d_call: .; cdr3_length: 16; cdr3_aa: CASSAPGQRYGYEQYF; cdr3_nt: TGTGCCAGCAGTGCTCCTGGACAGCGCTACGGATACGAGCAGTACTTC
clone_size: .; j_call: TRBJ2-2; v_call: TRBV11-1; d_call: TRBD1; cdr3_length: 13; cdr3_aa: CASSLGQAGELFF; cdr3_nt: TGTGCCAGCAGCCTTGGACAGGCCGGGGAGCTGTTTTTT
clone_size: few; j_call: TRBJ2-3; v_call: TRBV20-1; d_call: .; cdr3_length: 13; cdr3_aa: CSARPLGTNTQYF; cdr3_nt: TGCAGTGCTAGACCACTGGGCACGAATACGCAGTATTTT
clone_size: many; j_call: TRBJ1-6; v_call: TRBV7-8; d_call: TRBD1; cdr3_length: 15; cdr3_aa: CASSVRDRYNSPLHF; cdr3_nt: TGTGCCAGCAGCGTTCGGGACAGATATAATTCACCCCTCCACTTT
clone_size: many; j_call: TRBJ2-5; v_call: TRBV20-1; d_call: .; cdr3_length: 15; cdr3_aa: CSALMRGGSQETQYF; cdr3_nt: TGCAGTGCACTTATGCGGGGCGGCTCACAAGAGACCCAGTACTTC
clone_size: many; j_call: TRBJ1-2; v_call: TRBV28; d_call: .; cdr3_length: 13; cdr3_aa: CASGGRENYGYTF; cdr3_nt: TGTGCCAGCGGGGGGAGGGAGAACTATGGCTACACCTTC
clone_size: few; j_call: TRBJ2-3; v_call: TRBV10-3; d_call: TRBD2; cdr3_length: 14; cdr3_aa: CAISEGGGSDTQYF; cdr3_nt: TGTGCCATCAGTGAGGGCGGGGGGTCAGATACGCAGTATTTT
clone_size: few; j_call: TRBJ1-1; v_call: TRBV29-1; d_call: .; cdr3_length: 13; cdr3_aa: CSGQVARGTEAFF; cdr3_nt: TGCAGCGGGCAAGTCGCCAGGGGAACTGAAGCTTTCTTT
clone_size: many; j_call: TRBJ1-2; v_call: TRBV9; d_call: TRBD1; cdr3_length: 18; cdr3_aa: CASSPQTGTAPTNYGYTF; cdr3_nt: TGTGCCAGCAGCCCCCAAACCGGGACAGCACCCACTAACTATGGCTACACCTTC
clone_size: many; j_call: TRBJ2-7; v_call: TRBV7-3; d_call: .; cdr3_length: 13; cdr3_aa: CASSPEFGYEQYF; cdr3_nt: TGTGCCAGCAGTCCGGAGTTCGGGTACGAGCAGTACTTC
clone_size: few; j_call: TRBJ2-7; v_call: TRBV28; d_call: .; cdr3_length: 13; cdr3_aa: CASRSGSSYEQYF; cdr3_nt: TGTGCCAGCAGGTCGGGTAGTTCCTACGAGCAGTACTTC
clone_size: many; j_call: TRBJ2-1; v_call: TRBV12-3/TRBV12-4; d_call: .; cdr3_length: 13; cdr3_aa: CASSPGLRVAQFF; cdr3_nt: TGTGCCAGCAGCCCGGGACTGAGGGTCGCCCAGTTCTTC
clone_size: many; j_call: TRBJ1-5; v_call: TRBV20-1; d_call: TRBD1; cdr3_length: 15; cdr3_aa: CSAGRPGQAIQPQHF; cdr3_nt: TGCAGTGCTGGAAGGCCGGGACAGGCAATTCAGCCCCAGCATTTT
clone_size: many; j_call: TRBJ2-1; v_call: TRBV20-1; d_call: .; cdr3_length: 11; cdr3_aa: CSAQPVMEQFF; cdr3_nt: TGCAGTGCTCAACCCGTTATGGAGCAGTTCTTC
clone_size: few; j_call: TRBJ2-7; v_call: TRBV29-1; d_call: TRBD1; cdr3_length: 13; cdr3_aa: CSIRTGSSYEQYF; cdr3_nt: TGCAGCATTAGGACAGGATCCTCCTACGAGCAGTACTTC
clone_size: few; j_call: TRBJ2-3; v_call: TRBV29-1; d_call: .; cdr3_length: 12; cdr3_aa: CSVGTSTDTQYF; cdr3_nt: TGCAGCGTTGGGACTAGCACAGATACGCAGTATTTT
clone_size: many; j_call: TRBJ2-7; v_call: TRBV20-1; d_call: TRBD2; cdr3_length: 15; cdr3_aa: CSARGLAGDYYEQYF; cdr3_nt: TGCAGTGCCCGCGGACTAGCGGGGGACTATTACGAGCAGTACTTC
clone_size: many; j_call: TRBJ1-5; v_call: TRBV27; d_call: .; cdr3_length: 14; cdr3_aa: CASSLGTLNQPQHF; cdr3_nt: TGTGCCAGCAGTTTAGGGACATTAAATCAGCCCCAGCATTTT
clone_size: many; j_call: TRBJ2-6; v_call: TRBV3-1; d_call: .; cdr3_length: 17; cdr3_aa: CASSQDFTLSGANVLTF; cdr3_nt: TGTGCCAGCAGCCAAGATTTTACCCTTTCTGGGGCCAACGTCCTGACTTTC
clone_size: many; j_call: TRBJ1-1; v_call: TRBV18; d_call: .; cdr3_length: 14; cdr3_aa: CASSPQGESTEAFF; cdr3_nt: TGTGCCAGCTCACCACAGGGGGAAAGCACTGAAGCTTTCTTT
clone_size: .; j_call: TRBJ2-5; v_call: TRBV5-1; d_call: TRBD1; cdr3_length: 12; cdr3_aa: CASAPTGSTQYF; cdr3_nt: TGCGCCAGCGCCCCGACAGGGTCTACCCAGTACTTC